This is a list of T cell receptor beta chains from one sample in a study of blood T cell repertoires in COVID-19. Profiling relied on immunoSEQ multiplex PCR, and the TCRdb table lists in-frame clones only, not all of them. Among tens of thousands of clones listed, about four fifths were seen once. Sequencing was carried out using peripheral blood. The origin of the receptors is a woman between 65 and 79 years old with acute or convalescent COVID-19. The CDR3 runs from the conserved cysteine through the conserved F or W. D genes are given only for firm matches. Size is omitted from some rows. Given values are once, few, many or a class for expanded clones.

>TRBJ1-1|14|few|TRBV5-1|-
CASSLTTSNTEAFF
TGCGCCAGCAGCTTGACCACTTCGAACACTGAAGCTTTCTTT
>TRBJ1-1|13|few|TRBV2|TRBD1
CASSRQGGTEAFF
TGTGCCAGCAGTCGACAGGGAGGCACTGAAGCTTTCTTT
>TRBJ1-6|12|-|TRBV2|-
CASRPDGAPLHF
TGTGCCAGCAGGCCAGATGGGGCCCCCCTCCACTTT
>TRBJ1-1|17|-|TRBV29-1|TRBD1
CSATGGSSERPNTEAFF
TGCAGCGCAACAGGGGGCTCGAGTGAAAGGCCGAACACTGAAGCTTTCTTT
>TRBJ1-2|15|-|TRBV27|-
CASSFGGRGLNGYTF
TGTGCCAGCAGTTTCGGAGGCAGGGGTCTTAACGGCTACACCTTC
>TRBJ1-2|13|few|TRBV3-1/TRBV3-2|TRBD1
CASSLGTGRGYTF
TGTGCCAGCAGCCTAGGGACAGGGCGCGGCTACACCTTC
>TRBJ1-5|14|-|TRBV6-5|-
CASSRRDSNQPQHF
TGTGCCAGCAGTCGACGGGATAGCAATCAGCCCCAGCATTTT
>TRBJ1-2|15|-|TRBV7-8|-
CASSLEGHPGGGYTF
TGTGCCAGCAGCTTAGAAGGACACCCCGGTGGTGGCTACACCTTC
>TRBJ2-7|14|-|TRBV7-3|-
CASSPDSLSYEQYF
TGTGCCAGCAGTCCGGACAGCTTATCCTACGAGCAGTACTTC
>TRBJ1-1|17|-|TRBV23-1|TRBD1
CASSRTEQGAPGRFAFF
TGCGCCAGCAGTCGCACGGAACAGGGGGCGCCTGGTAGGTTCGCTTTCTTT
>TRBJ1-3|15|-|TRBV2|-
CASSEVSRAGNTIYF
TGTGCCAGCAGTGAAGTAAGTCGGGCTGGAAACACCATATATTTT
>TRBJ1-2|16|-|TRBV9|TRBD1
CASSVNRDRARDGYTF
TGTGCCAGCAGCGTAAACCGGGACAGGGCAAGGGATGGCTACACCTTC
>TRBJ1-1|12|-|TRBV6-5|-
CASSSRGSEAFF
TGTGCCAGCAGTTCCAGGGGTAGTGAAGCTTTCTTT
>TRBJ2-7|15|-|TRBV10-3|TRBD1
CAISERQGSTYEQYF
TGTGCCATCAGTGAAAGACAGGGGAGTACCTACGAGCAGTACTTC
>TRBJ1-3|16|-|TRBV24-1|TRBD1
CATSDPGQGDGNTIYF
TGTGCCACCAGTGATCCCGGACAGGGAGATGGAAACACCATATATTTT
>TRBJ1-2|14|-|TRBV7-9|TRBD1
CASSSDRIVYGYTF
TGTGCCAGCAGCTCGGACAGGATAGTCTATGGCTACACCTTC
>TRBJ1-1|14|once|TRBV7-2|-
CASRIRLPSTEAFF
TGTGCCAGCAGGATTAGACTTCCAAGCACTGAAGCTTTCTTT
>TRBJ1-2|16|-|TRBV9|TRBD1
CASSVAPGTGLHGYTF
TGTGCCAGCAGCGTAGCTCCGGGGACAGGTTTACATGGCTACACCTTC
>TRBJ1-6|13|-|TRBV6-5|-
CASLGGGNSPLHF
TGTGCCAGCCTGGGGGGAGGGAATTCACCCCTCCACTTT
>TRBJ1-1|14|-|TRBV28|TRBD1
CASSTGGLGTEAFF
TGTGCCAGCAGTACAGGGGGCCTGGGAACTGAAGCTTTCTTT
>TRBJ2-5|15|-|TRBV6-1|TRBD2
CASSEGLAGAETQYF
TGTGCCAGCAGTGAAGGACTAGCGGGGGCGGAGACCCAGTACTTC
>TRBJ2-7|12|-|TRBV6-5|-
CASSFRGYEQYF
TGTGCCAGCAGTTTCAGGGGTTACGAGCAGTACTTC
>TRBJ2-7|15|-|TRBV5-1|TRBD1
CASSIEGTATYEQYF
TGCGCCAGCAGCATAGAGGGGACAGCAACCTACGAGCAGTACTTC
>TRBJ2-1|17|-|TRBV28|-
CASRSLAGTGGANEQFF
TGTGCCAGCAGGTCCCTGGCCGGGACGGGCGGGGCAAATGAGCAGTTCTTC
>TRBJ1-5|15|-|TRBV4-1|-
CASSPIGTDNQPQHF
TGCGCCAGCAGCCCCATCGGGACTGACAATCAGCCCCAGCATTTT
>TRBJ2-5|14|few|TRBV27|-
CASSTRDLQETQYF
TGTGCCAGCAGTACTCGGGATCTACAAGAGACCCAGTACTTC
>TRBJ1-3|14|once|TRBV10-1|-
CASRETVSGNTIYF
TGCGCCAGCAGAGAGACGGTCTCTGGAAACACCATATATTTT
>TRBJ1-5|13|-|TRBV12-3/TRBV12-4|-
CASSPNSNQPQHF
TGTGCCAGCAGCCCAAATAGCAATCAGCCCCAGCATTTT
>TRBJ2-7|14|once|TRBV7-2|TRBD2
CASSLSGGNHEQYF
TGTGCCAGCAGCCTCAGCGGGGGGAATCACGAGCAGTACTTC
>TRBJ1-4|15|-|TRBV6-5|TRBD1
CASSRLQGTNEKLFF
TGTGCCAGCAGTCGCCTACAGGGGACTAATGAAAAACTGTTTTTT